This TCR beta chain was identified in a study of blood T cell repertoires in COVID-19. Overall study context: Acute and convalescent COVID-19 samples came from the United States, Italy and Spain. T cells, B-cell-depleted T cells, or PBMCs supplied cDNA or gDNA.

In the original workflow: The authors estimated nucleated cell counts from reference gene primer amplification. TCRdb's table, derived via immunoSEQ multiplex PCR, lists solely in-frame clones and lacks some. That table gives V, J and clone size, and the DNA gave D and trimming. The sample carries a few hundred thousand clones, 80% to 85% recorded once. The CDR3 has 12 residues. V was trimmed by 2 bases and J by 8 bases, leaving 7 bases between them. Germline V lookup: CDR1 MNHEY, CDR2 SVGAGI. Input material: peripheral blood. This chain uses TRBV6-5 with TRBJ2-1, with unresolved D. The source of this sequence is a person between 65 and 79 years old with COVID-19, enrolled during active disease. The CDR3 loop is CASSYINHEQFF. For the CDR3, the DNA is TGTGCCAGCAGTTACATAAATCATGAGCAGTTCTTC.